The 30 T cell receptor beta chains in this list originate from one sample, sequenced in a study of T cell responses to AZD1222 COVID-19 vaccine. TCRdb's copy holds only in-frame clones and misses some; the assay was immunoSEQ multiplex PCR. The sample comprises 100,000 to 150,000 clones, approximately 91% of which are singletons, and under 2% rests with the top ten. The sample was peripheral blood, taken 28 days after the second AZD1222 dose. The receptors here all came from an adult who received the AZD1222 COVID-19 vaccine.

V gene TRBV7-2 combines with J gene TRBJ1-2; D may be TRBD1 (6 bases). The germline V and J ends were trimmed by 5 bases and 5 bases, with 18 bases remaining between them. Germline lookup yields CDR1 SGHTA and CDR2 FQGNSA. This CDR3 region has 15 residues. CDR3 amino acids: CASSPPGTPFYGYTF. The CDR3 region has the DNA TGTGCCAGCAGCCCGCCGGGGACACCTTTTTATGGCTACACCTTC.

The rearrangement links TRBV4-3 to TRBJ2-3, with D possibly matching TRBD2 (5 bases). Germline CDR1 reads LGHNA; CDR2 reads YSLEER. V shed 4 bases and J shed 6 bases, with 14 bases lying between them. This CDR3 comprises 14 residues. In DNA form, the CDR3 reads TGCGCCAGCAGCCTCGGACTGGGCAGCGATACGCAGTATTTT. Translating gives CASSLGLGSDTQYF.

The chain joins TRBV25-1 to TRBJ1-5; a possible D gene is TRBD1 (5 bases). The CDR3 is made up of 17 amino acids. CDR1 is MGHDK and CDR2 is SYGVNS in the germline V gene. Trimming shortened V by 4 bases and J by 1 base, and 17 bases separated the two germline ends. The CDR3 region has the DNA TGTGCCAGCAGTGGCAGCCAGGGACTTGGCAGCAATCAGCCCCAGCATTTT. Encoded protein: CASSGSQGLGSNQPQHF. The full variable domain, with the rest looked up from reference TRBV25-1 and TRBJ1-5, is EADIYQTPRYLVIGTGKKITLECSQTMGHDKMYWYQQDPGMELHLIHYSYGVNSTEKGDLSSESTVSRIRTEHFPLTLESARPSHTSQYLCASSGSQGLGSNQPQHFGDGTRLSIL.

The chain has TRBV7-8 and TRBJ1-3; 10 bases align to TRBD1. V lost 4 bases, J lost 1 base, and 7 bases stayed unmatched. This CDR3 is 17 amino acids long. Germline CDR1 and CDR2: SGHVS and FQNEAQ. DNA of the CDR3: TGTGCCAGCAGCTCAGACAGGGGGCCAGGATCTGGAAACACCATATATTTT. Protein product: CASSSDRGPGSGNTIYF. The entire variable domain, with the rest obtained from reference TRBV7-8 and TRBJ1-3, is as follows: GAGVSQSPRYKVAKRGQDVALRCDPISGHVSLFWYQQALGQGPEFLTYFQNEAQLDKSGLPSDRFFAERPEGSVSTLKIQRTQQEDSAVYLCASSSDRGPGSGNTIYFGEGSWLTVV.

The chain is built from TRBV3-1 (or the pseudogene TRBV3-2) and TRBJ1-1; TRBD1 aligns across 9 bases. Germline lookup yields CDR1 LGHDT and CDR2 YNNKEL (reference sequence). The CDR3 runs to 13 residues. V was pared by 6 bases and J by 5 bases, with 4 bases of the junction left unmatched. This CDR3 is CASRTGGRTEAFF. The CDR3 DNA follows: TGTGCCAGCAGGACAGGGGGAAGGACTGAAGCTTTCTTT.

The sample holds a few counts of this clone. The gene calls are TRBV10-2 and TRBJ1-5; D remains unclear. CDR3 length: 10 residues. V was pared by 8 bases and J by 8 bases, with 7 bases between. The germline CDR1 and CDR2 sequences are WSHSY and SAAADI. The CDR3 region is CASGVEPQHF. The CDR3 nucleotides are TGCGCCAGCGGGGTGGAGCCCCAGCATTTT.

The rearrangement links TRBV19 to TRBJ2-2, with 7 bases fitting TRBD1. Germline-derived CDR1 and CDR2 are LNHDA and SQIVND (reference sequence). This CDR3 has 17 residues. Unmatched junction bases numbered 9, after V lost 5 bases and J lost 0 bases. In DNA, the CDR3 is TGTGCCAGTAGTCCCCGTGCCGGGACAGCGAACACCGGGGAGCTGTTTTTT. Translating gives CASSPRAGTANTGELFF.

The table lists this clone with a count of one. J is TRBJ1-1 and V is TRBV27, with 8 bases fitting TRBD1. The CDR3 has 16 residues. V shed 4 bases, J shed 1 base, and the junction held 8 bases outside the gene matches. The germline gives CDR1 MNHEY, CDR2 SMNVEV (reference sequence). The CDR3 loop is CASSWAGGVSNTEAFF. The CDR3 DNA is TGTGCCAGCAGTTGGGCAGGGGGCGTATCGAACACTGAAGCTTTCTTT.

The J gene is TRBJ2-1, the V gene TRBV20-1; D gene uncertain. V was shortened by 3 bases and J by 3 bases, with 3 bases between the two germline ends. The CDR3 runs to 11 residues. The germline V gene has CDR1 DFQATT and CDR2 SNEGSKA (reference sequence). CDR3 nucleotide sequence: TGCAGTGCTAGCGGCTACAATGAGCAGTTCTTC. Translation gives CSASGYNEQFF.

This clone has only a few counts. This sequence joins TRBV19 and TRBJ1-2, with TRBD1 matching over 11 bases. This CDR3 is built from 14 residues. Germline V gives CDR1 LNHDA, CDR2 SQIVND (reference sequence). V shed 4 bases, J shed 8 bases, and the junction held 6 bases outside the gene matches. Written as DNA, the CDR3 is TGTGCCAGTAGTACAGGACAGGGGGCGAAAGGCTACACCTTC. Amino acid sequence: CASSTGQGAKGYTF.

The chain is built from TRBV7-3 and TRBJ2-5; a weak D match, TRBD2 (5 bases). Trimming removed 2 bases from V and 8 bases from J, with 12 bases in between. The germline V gene encodes CDR1 SGHTA and CDR2 FQGTGA. The CDR3 runs to 13 residues. CDR3 loop: CASSLEEGTTQYF. The CDR3 DNA follows: TGTGCCAGCAGCTTAGAAGAGGGAACAACCCAGTACTTC.

This sequence joins TRBV18 and TRBJ2-3; 11 nucleotides align to TRBD2. After removal of 8 bases from V and 6 bases from J, the junction contained 4 bases not matched to a gene. Germline CDR1 and CDR2: KGHSH and LQKENI. The CDR3 runs to 13 residues. CDR3 in amino acids: CASQTSGSDTQYF. CDR3 in DNA: TGTGCCAGCCAAACTAGCGGGAGTGATACGCAGTATTTT.

The chain is built from TRBV7-9 and TRBJ2-5, with TRBD1 identical over 10 bases. Germline V lookup: CDR1 SEHNR, CDR2 FQNEAQ (reference sequence). This CDR3 is 14 amino acids long. Trimming at V came to 5 bases and at J to 4 bases, leaving 4 bases not matched to a gene. The CDR3 loop is CASSRDRGRETQYF. In nucleotides, the CDR3 is TGTGCCAGCAGCCGTGACAGGGGGCGAGAGACCCAGTACTTC.

The chain combines TRBV30 with TRBJ1-2; D is undetermined. This CDR3 spans 11 amino acids. Deletions cut 4 bases from V and 8 bases from J, with 11 bases between. Germline V gene lookup returns CDR1 GTSNPN and CDR2 SVGIG (reference sequence). CDR3 amino acids: CAWIFRKGYTF. For the CDR3, the DNA is TGTGCCTGGATTTTCAGAAAGGGCTACACCTTC.

The chain recombines TRBV7-9 with TRBJ1-1, with D possibly matching TRBD1 (5 bases). CDR3 length: 15 amino acids. V lost 3 bases, J lost 4 bases, and 15 bases lay in between. Per the germline V gene, CDR1 is SEHNR and CDR2 is FQNEAQ (reference sequence). The CDR3 DNA reads as TGTGCCAGCAGCTTGTCCGGGCTCCAGGGCACTGAAGCTTTCTTT. It encodes CASSLSGLQGTEAFF.

The V and J genes are TRBV7-9 and TRBJ1-1; D remains ambiguous. The CDR3 is 15 residues long. V lost 3 bases, J lost 2 bases, and 13 bases lay in between. CDR1 and CDR2 (germline): SEHNR, FQNEAQ (reference sequence). CDR3 sequence (DNA): TGTGCCAGCAGCTTCCGGGCCTCGGCCAACACTGAAGCTTTCTTT. Amino acid sequence: CASSFRASANTEAFF.

The rearrangement links TRBV2 to TRBJ1-5; possibly TRBD1 for D (6 bases). CDR1 and CDR2 from the germline V gene are SNHLY and FYNNEI. The CDR3 has 15 amino acids. The V end was cut by 5 bases, the J end by 6 bases, with 17 bases between. In nucleotides, the CDR3 is TGTGCCAGCAGTTTGTCTCAGGGCAGGGGTCAGCCCCAGCATTTT. This translates into CASSLSQGRGQPQHF.

V gene TRBV3-1 (or the pseudogene TRBV3-2) combines with J gene TRBJ1-4, with a tentative D call TRBD1 (5 bases). This CDR3 region has 15 residues. CDR1 and CDR2 (germline): LGHDT, YNNKEL (reference sequence). V shed 0 bases and J shed 5 bases, with 10 bases lying between them. The CDR3 DNA reads TGTGCCAGCAGCCAAGATCATGGGGGGAATGAAAAACTGTTTTTT. Protein sequence: CASSQDHGGNEKLFF.

This clone has just a few counts. V usage is TRBV9 and J usage is TRBJ2-2, with 8 bases aligning to TRBD2. The ends lost 1 base at V and 3 bases at J; junction bases unmatched: 8. The CDR3 runs to 17 residues. Looked up from germline, CDR1 is SGDLS and CDR2 is YYNGEE. The CDR3 loop is CASSVSPGGPYTGELFF. As DNA, the CDR3 is TGTGCCAGCAGCGTATCTCCGGGAGGGCCGTACACCGGGGAGCTGTTTTTT.

The V and J genes are TRBV7-2 and TRBJ2-5; 8 bases fit TRBD2. Germline CDR1 and CDR2: SGHTA and FQGNSA. CDR3 length: 16 residues. The ends lost 1 base at V and 5 bases at J; junction bases unmatched: 9. CDR3 sequence: CASSLGGTSRRETQYF. CDR3 nucleotides: TGTGCCAGCAGCTTAGGGGGGACTAGTCGTCGGGAGACCCAGTACTTC.

This chain links TRBV19 with TRBJ1-4, with D uncertain. The germline CDR1 and CDR2 sequences are LNHDA and SQIVND (reference sequence). V was cut by 4 bases and J by 0 bases, with 12 bases left in between. The CDR3 has 16 amino acids. Here the CDR3 reads CASSKEGHATNEKLFF. As DNA, the CDR3 is TGTGCCAGTAGTAAGGAGGGCCATGCAACTAATGAAAAACTGTTTTTT.

This chain links TRBV2 with TRBJ2-1; no reliable D call. This CDR3 is 11 amino acids long. Germline CDR1 and CDR2: SNHLY and FYNNEI. Trimming shortened V by 7 bases and J by 3 bases, and 4 bases separated the two germline ends. The chain's CDR3 is CASTFYNEQFF. For the CDR3, the DNA is TGTGCCAGCACATTCTACAATGAGCAGTTCTTC.

This chain uses TRBV30 with TRBJ1-5; a weak D match, TRBD1 (5 bases). The ends were cut back, 7 bases at V and 1 base at J, with 17 bases in the middle. Germline CDR1 is GTSNPN and CDR2 is SVGIG (reference sequence). This CDR3 is built from 15 residues. The DNA of the CDR3 is TGTGCCTTTAACCTCGGGACTCAGAGCAATCAGCCCCAGCATTTT. Its protein product is CAFNLGTQSNQPQHF.

The chain couples TRBV6-1 to TRBJ2-7; TRBD2 is a possible D gene (6 bases). Trimming removed 3 bases at V and 2 bases at J, with 11 bases between. CDR1 and CDR2 from the germline V gene are MNHNS and SASEGT. CDR3 length: 14 residues. As DNA, the CDR3 is TGTGCCAGCAGTGAGGGACTCCCCCCCTACGAGCAGTACGTC. Protein: CASSEGLPPYEQYV.

This chain joins TRBV6-6 and TRBJ1-5; possibly TRBD1 for D (5 bases). Germline V gene lookup returns CDR1 MNHNY and CDR2 SVGAGI (reference sequence). The CDR3 sequence is 16 residues long. The germline V and J ends were trimmed by 1 base and 2 bases, with 12 bases remaining between them. DNA of the CDR3: TGTGCCAGCAGTTACTGGGGGGGTGGTGGCAATCAGCCCCAGCATTTT. Protein sequence: CASSYWGGGGNQPQHF.

The V and J genes are TRBV30 and TRBJ1-5, with a tentative D call TRBD1 (5 bases). The germline V gene encodes CDR1 GTSNPN and CDR2 SVGIG (reference sequence). V dropped 1 base and J dropped 2 bases, with 15 bases sitting between them. The CDR3 is made up of 16 amino acids. CDR3 in DNA: TGTGCCTGGAGTGGGGGCATTGCGGAAGGCAATCAGCCCCAGCATTTT. This translates into CAWSGGIAEGNQPQHF. Combining the CDR3 with reference TRBV30 and TRBJ1-5 gives the whole variable domain SQTIHQWPATLVQPVGSPLSLECTVEGTSNPNLYWYRQAAGRGLQLLFYSVGIGQISSEVPQNLSASRPQDRQFILSSKKLLLSDSGFYLCAWSGGIAEGNQPQHFGDGTRLSIL.

V usage is TRBV5-6 and J usage is TRBJ1-3, with 10 bases aligning to TRBD1. CDR3 length: 15 amino acids. Germline-derived CDR1 and CDR2 are SGHDT and YYEEEE. The V and J ends lost 4 bases and 2 bases, in that order; junction bases with no gene match: 3. The CDR3 sequence is CASSTGTGAGNTIYF. In nucleotides, the CDR3 is TGTGCCAGCAGCACAGGGACAGGGGCTGGAAACACCATATATTTT. Variable domain in full (rest from reference TRBV5-6 and TRBJ1-3): DAGVTQSPTHLIKTRGQQVTLRCSPKSGHDTVSWYQQALGQGPQFIFQYYEEEERQRGNFPDRFSGHQFPNYSSELNVNALLLGDSALYLCASSTGTGAGNTIYFGEGSWLTVV.

This clone was seen just once. V usage is TRBV30 and J usage is TRBJ1-1; unclear D gene. Trimming stripped 0 bases from V and 0 bases from J, with 8 bases between. CDR1 is GTSNPN and CDR2 is SVGIG in the germline V gene (reference sequence). This CDR3 is 14 amino acids long. In DNA form, the CDR3 reads TGTGCCTGGAGTGTCCGGCAATTGAACACTGAAGCTTTCTTT. It yields the protein CAWSVRQLNTEAFF.

V and J are TRBV3-1 (or the pseudogene TRBV3-2) and TRBJ2-1, with 13 bases lining up with TRBD2. CDR1 and CDR2 from the germline V gene are LGHDT and YNNKEL (reference sequence). Unmatched junction bases numbered 3, after V lost 2 bases and J lost 11 bases. The CDR3 covers 14 residues. The CDR3 DNA is TGTGCCAGCAGCCAAATGACTAGCGGGGGGAAGCAGTTCTTC. This gives the protein CASSQMTSGGKQFF.

This rearrangement joins TRBV11-3 to TRBJ1-2, with D maybe TRBD1 (5 bases). Trimming cost V 5 bases and J 4 bases, with 17 bases left between them. Per germline, CDR1 SGHNT and CDR2 YENEEA. The CDR3 covers 15 residues. The CDR3, as DNA: TGTGCCAGCAGCGATTGGACAATTTCTGGCTATGGCTACACCTTC. Its protein product is CASSDWTISGYGYTF.